The following is a T cell receptor beta chain sequence with its context. Its specificity is not known. This record comes from a study of PD-1 blockade in mismatch repair-deficient tumors. About the research overall: Patients had more than ten mismatch repair-deficient cancer types, all previously treated and progressing.

General study points: Tumor-resident clones, often absent from pretreatment blood, expanded after pembrolizumab and then contracted.

From germline, CDR1 is MDHEN and CDR2 SYDVKM. The germline V and J ends were trimmed by 4 bases and 0 bases, with 16 bases remaining between them. CDR3 length equals 18 residues. The data were produced by immunoSEQ multiplex PCR, yet TCRdb's version contains in-frame clones alone and is incomplete. The sample contains roughly 49,000 clones, roughly 82% of which appear only once. Mismatch repair deficiency was confirmed in all patients, by PCR or immunohistochemistry. TCR sequencing covered a few patients who responded to pembrolizumab. The chain is built from TRBV28 and TRBJ2-6, with D possibly being TRBD1 (6 bases). Sequencing was performed on PBMCs, taken before pembrolizumab treatment. This TCR came from an adult with mismatch repair-deficient cancer. This chain's CDR3 is CASSSKDRPFSGANVLTF. CDR3 DNA: TGTGCCAGCAGTTCGAAAGACAGGCCATTCTCTGGGGCCAACGTCCTGACTTTC.